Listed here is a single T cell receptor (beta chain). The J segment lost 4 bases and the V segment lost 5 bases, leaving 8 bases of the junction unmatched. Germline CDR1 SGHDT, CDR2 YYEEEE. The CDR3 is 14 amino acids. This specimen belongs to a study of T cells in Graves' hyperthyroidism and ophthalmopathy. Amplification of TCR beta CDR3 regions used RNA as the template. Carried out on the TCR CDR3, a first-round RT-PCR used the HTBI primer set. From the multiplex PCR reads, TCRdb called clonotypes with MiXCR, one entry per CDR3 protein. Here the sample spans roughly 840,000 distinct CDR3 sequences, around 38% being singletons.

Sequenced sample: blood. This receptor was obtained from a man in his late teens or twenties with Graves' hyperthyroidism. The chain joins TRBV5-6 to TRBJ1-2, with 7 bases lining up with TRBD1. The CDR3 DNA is TGTGCCAGCAGAATAGGGACAGTTGCCTATGGCTACACCTTC. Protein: CASRIGTVAYGYTF.